This T cell receptor (beta chain) was observed in a study of shared T cell receptors in the human thymus. Sequencing was performed with immunoSEQ multiplex PCR; in TCRdb, only in-frame clones are kept and a portion is missing. The sample lists about 610,000 clones; 85% to 90% were seen once. These data were likewise used in another study, on human thymus T cells. That study adds: The thymus was resected at corrective cardiac surgery.

This clonotype originated in a boy younger than two with a congenital heart defect. The specimen sequenced was thymocytes.

The CDR3 DNA reads TGTGCCTGGAGTGGATCGGGGTATGGCTACACCTTC. Its protein is CAWSGSGYGYTF. The chain is built from TRBV30 and TRBJ1-2; the D is unclear. V was shortened by 1 base and J by 5 bases, with 8 bases between the two germline ends. The CDR3 consists of 12 residues. The V gene's germline CDR1 is GTSNPN and CDR2 SVGIG (reference sequence).